This T cell receptor (beta chain) was identified in a study of cytomegalovirus exposure and HLA in healthy donors. The germline V gene has CDR1 LGHNT and CDR2 FRNRAP. The CDR3 extends over 16 amino acids. Losses at the gene ends were 5 bases for V and 4 bases for J; bases not matched to a gene: 5. The donors were healthy bone marrow donors. 60 Vbeta and 13 Jbeta primers were used in PCR. Original handling: Unique TCR beta chains numbered 80 million to 95 million in a later analysis, with roughly 10 million shared. TCRdb's copy holds only in-frame clones and misses some; the assay was immunoSEQ multiplex PCR. That table supplies the V and J calls and clone size; D and trimming were determined from the DNA. The sample has just over 150,000 clones; 80% to 90% are singletons.

The TCR comes from a man in his forties or fifties in good health and CMV-seropositive. The V call is TRBV12-5, the J call TRBJ2-1; 13 positions agree with TRBD2. The sequenced sample consisted of PBMCs. DNA of the CDR3: TGTGCTAGTGGTACGGGACTAGCGGGGCGTTACAATGAGCAGTTCTTC. Translated, it gives CASGTGLAGRYNEQFF.